The T cell receptor (beta chain) under discussion was sequenced for a study of T cell responses to AZD1222 COVID-19 vaccine. The CDR3 is 13 amino acids. V was shortened by 5 bases and J by 8 bases, with 14 bases between the two germline ends. Per the germline V gene, CDR1 is SGHDN and CDR2 is FVKESK. Sequencing used immunoSEQ multiplex PCR; TCRdb keeps in-frame clones, though not all of them. The sample lists about 120,000 clones, 85% to 90% occurring once. Sequencing was performed on peripheral blood, taken on day 0 of AZD1222 vaccination. This receptor was obtained from an adult in good health. This rearrangement joins TRBV14 to TRBJ2-3; D gene unclear. CDR3 coding DNA: TGTGCCAGCAGCTCATCTCTGGTCGGTACGCAGTATTTT. It yields the protein CASSSSLVGTQYF.